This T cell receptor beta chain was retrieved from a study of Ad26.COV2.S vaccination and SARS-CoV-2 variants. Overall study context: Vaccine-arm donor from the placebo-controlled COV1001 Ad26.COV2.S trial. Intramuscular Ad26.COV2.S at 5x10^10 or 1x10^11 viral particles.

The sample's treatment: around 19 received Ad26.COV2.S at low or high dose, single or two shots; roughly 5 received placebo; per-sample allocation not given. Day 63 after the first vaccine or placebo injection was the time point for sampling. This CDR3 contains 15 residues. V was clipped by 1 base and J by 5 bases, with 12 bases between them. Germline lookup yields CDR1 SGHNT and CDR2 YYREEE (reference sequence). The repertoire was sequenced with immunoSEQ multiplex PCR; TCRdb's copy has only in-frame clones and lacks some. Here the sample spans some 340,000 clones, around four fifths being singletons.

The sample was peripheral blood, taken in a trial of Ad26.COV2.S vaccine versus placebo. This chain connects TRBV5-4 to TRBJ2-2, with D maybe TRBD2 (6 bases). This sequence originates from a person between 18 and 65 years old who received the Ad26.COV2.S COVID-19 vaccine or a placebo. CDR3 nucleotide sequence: TGTGCCAGCAGCTTGCCGGGGGTCCGGACCGGGGAGCTGTTTTTT. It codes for CASSLPGVRTGELFF.